This T cell receptor (beta chain) is from a study of blood T cell repertoires in COVID-19. Sequencing was performed with immunoSEQ multiplex PCR; in TCRdb, only in-frame clones are kept and a portion is missing. The sample lists about 210,000 clones; about 91% were seen once. Per the germline V gene, CDR1 is LGHNA and CDR2 is YNFKEQ. Losses at the gene ends were 0 bases for V and 5 bases for J; bases not matched to a gene: 13. The CDR3 is made up of 18 amino acids. The chain employs TRBV4-2 and TRBJ2-5; 9 bases match TRBD2. The sequence was obtained from a man between 18 and 35 years old with active or convalescent COVID-19. The sequencing sample was made of peripheral blood. The CDR3 spells CASSQDFTLAGDIETQYF. The DNA for the CDR3 is TGTGCCAGCAGCCAAGACTTTACTTTAGCGGGAGATATCGAGACCCAGTACTTC.